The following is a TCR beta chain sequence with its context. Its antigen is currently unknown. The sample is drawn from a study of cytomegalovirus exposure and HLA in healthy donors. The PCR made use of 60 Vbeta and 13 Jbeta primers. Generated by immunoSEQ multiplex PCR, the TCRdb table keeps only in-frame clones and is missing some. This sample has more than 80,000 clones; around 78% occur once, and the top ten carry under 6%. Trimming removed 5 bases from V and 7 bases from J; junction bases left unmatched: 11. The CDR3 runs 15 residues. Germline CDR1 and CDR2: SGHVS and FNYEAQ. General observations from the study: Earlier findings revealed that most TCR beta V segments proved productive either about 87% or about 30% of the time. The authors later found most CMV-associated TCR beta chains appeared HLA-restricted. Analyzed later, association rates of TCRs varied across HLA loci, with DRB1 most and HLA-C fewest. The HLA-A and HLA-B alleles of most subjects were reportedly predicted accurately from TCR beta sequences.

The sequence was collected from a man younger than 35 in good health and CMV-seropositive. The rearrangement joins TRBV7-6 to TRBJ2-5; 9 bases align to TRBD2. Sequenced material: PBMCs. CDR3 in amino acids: CASSPPGAGGGTQYF. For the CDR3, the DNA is TGTGCCAGCAGCCCCCCTGGGGCGGGAGGGGGGACCCAGTACTTC.